Each of the 25 T cell receptor beta chains below was sequenced from the same sample in a study of blood T cells in healthy people across ages. A second PCR, run for roughly 7 to 12 cycles, used a sample-barcoded 5' primer plus a J-beta primer mix. TCRdb fed the 5' RACE reads into MiXCR, producing one record per CDR3 protein. The table has roughly 650,000 distinct CDR3 sequences, roughly 30% seen once. Material for sequencing was blood. Source of these receptors: a woman older than 75 in good health.

The sample holds many counts of this clonotype. The genes are TRBV12-3 or TRBV12-4 and TRBJ2-3, with D perhaps being TRBD1 or TRBD2 (5 bases each). The CDR3 sequence is 14 residues long. With 7 bases removed from V and 5 bases from J, the gap between germline ends came to 16 bases. In nucleotides, the CDR3 is TGTGCCAGCACCCCCGGGACGTATCTAGATACGCAGTATTTT. Its protein product is CASTPGTYLDTQYF.

This clonotype was seen repeatedly, ten times or more. The rearrangement uses TRBV5-1 and TRBJ2-5; D gene unclear. V lost 5 bases to trimming and J lost 0 bases, with 11 bases between them. The CDR3 is 14 residues long. In germline, CDR1 is SGHRS, CDR2 YFSETQ. The CDR3, as DNA: TGCGCCAGCAGTGTCTCAGGATACCAAGAGACCCAGTACTTC. Protein: CASSVSGYQETQYF.

The sample holds a few counts of this clonotype. A read error may be the cause here, since a much bigger clone is one base away. The rearrangement uses TRBV20-1 and TRBJ2-5, with a possible D match to TRBD1 (6 bases). The ends were cut back, 6 bases at V and 11 bases at J, with 25 bases in the middle. Germline loops: CDR1 DFQATT, CDR2 SNEGSKA (reference sequence). The CDR3 covers 14 residues. The CDR3 loop is CSAHPVDRYNEQYF. The CDR3 DNA reads TGCAGTGCCCATCCGGTAGACAGGTACAATGAGCAGTACTTC.

This clonotype has at least ten counts. This chain uses TRBV12-3 or TRBV12-4 with TRBJ2-7; maybe TRBD2 (6 bases). CDR3 length: 14 amino acids. Trimming shortened V by 6 bases and J by 0 bases, and 12 bases separated the two germline ends. CDR3 loop: CASSSGGGSYEQYF. The CDR3 nucleotides are TGTGCCAGCAGCTCCGGGGGAGGCTCCTACGAGCAGTACTTC.

At least ten counts were recorded for this clonotype. The V call is TRBV5-1, the J call TRBJ2-1; TRBD1 agrees at 9 bases. The V gene's germline CDR1 is SGHRS and CDR2 YFSETQ. Trimming cost V 0 bases and J 6 bases; bases outside gene matches: 7. CDR3 length: 16 amino acids. The chain's CDR3 is CASSLAGTGLFNEQFF. The CDR3 DNA is TGCGCCAGCAGCTTGGCGGGGACAGGGCTCTTCAATGAGCAGTTCTTC.

Only a few counts were recorded for this clonotype. A much larger clone lies a single base off, so this may be a read error. The chain links TRBV4-3 to TRBJ2-7; tentatively, D is TRBD1 or TRBD2 (6 bases each). The CDR3 runs 16 residues. V lost 0 bases and J 7 bases, leaving 19 bases between the germline ends. Per the germline V gene, CDR1 is LGHNA and CDR2 is YSLEER. The CDR3 reads CASSQDGGQSYNEQYF. CDR3 nucleotides: TGCGCCAGCAGCCAAGATGGGGGGCAGTCCTACAATGAGCAGTACTTC.

This clonotype was counted many times. The rearrangement links TRBV12-3 or TRBV12-4 to TRBJ2-6, with a weak D call TRBD2 (6 bases). Deletions cut 0 bases from V and 1 base from J, with 10 bases between. The CDR3 has 17 amino acids. CDR3 sequence (DNA): TGTGCCAGCAGTTTAGCGAGAGGAGGGTCTGGGGCCAACGTCCTGACTTTC. Translation: CASSLARGGSGANVLTF.

This clonotype was seen more than once but under ten times. A junction end diverges from the germline sequence, so it may reflect a read error. The V call is TRBV6-1, the J call TRBJ1-1; D not resolved. This CDR3 has 13 residues. Germline CDR1 is MNHNS and CDR2 is SASEGT. CDR3 region: CASSDGKNTKAFF. The CDR3 bases are TGTGCCAGCAGTGACGGCAAGAACACTAAAGCTTTCTTT.

This clonotype was counted a few times. The J gene is TRBJ2-5, the V gene TRBV2; D perhaps matches TRBD1 (7 bases). The CDR3 length is 14 residues. The germline gives CDR1 SNHLY, CDR2 FYNNEI. Between the trimmed V and J ends, which lost 5 bases and 5 bases, there was a span of 15 bases. The CDR3 spells CASSLTGAGETQYF. As DNA, the CDR3 is TGTGCCAGCAGTTTAACAGGGGCGGGGGAGACCCAGTACTTC.

This clonotype has only a few counts. This chain links TRBV19 with TRBJ1-2; the match to TRBD1 covers 9 bases. The V segment lost 7 bases and the J segment 6 bases; nucleotides outside the gene matches: 9. Germline lookup yields CDR1 LNHDA and CDR2 SQIVND (reference sequence). The CDR3 sequence is 14 residues long. This CDR3 is CASIPRQGGHGYTF. The CDR3 DNA reads as TGTGCCAGTATTCCACGACAGGGGGGTCATGGCTACACCTTC.

This clonotype was picked up many times. V and J are TRBV7-2 and TRBJ1-2; TRBD1 is a possible D gene (5 bases). The CDR3 is 14 residues long. Per germline, CDR1 SGHTA and CDR2 FQGNSA. Trimming cost V 4 bases and J 4 bases, with 13 bases left between them. For the CDR3, the DNA is TGTGCCAGCAGCTCTCCGGGACGGTCCTATGGCTACACCTTC. Its translation is CASSSPGRSYGYTF.

This chain joins TRBV7-2 and TRBJ2-5, with D unclear. The CDR3 is 14 residues long. V was clipped by 4 bases and J by 3 bases, with 12 bases between them. Germline CDR1 reads SGHTA; CDR2 reads FQGNSA. The CDR3 nucleotides read TGTGCCAGCAGCTACTCGACTGGGAAAGAGACCCAGTACTTC. Translated, it gives CASSYSTGKETQYF.

With respect to this clonotype: A single base separates this from a much larger clone, so it may be a read error. The chain recombines TRBV5-5 with TRBJ2-7; D is undetermined. Trimming pared 6 bases from V and 1 base from J, leaving 11 bases between. Germline V gives CDR1 SGHKS, CDR2 YYEKEE (reference sequence). The CDR3 is made up of 13 amino acids. Here the CDR3 DNA reads TGTGCCAGCACATTAGACTTTTCCTACGAGCAGTACTTC. Its translation is CASTLDFSYEQYF.

V gene TRBV2 combines with J gene TRBJ2-5; D possibly corresponds to TRBD1 (5 bases). V gave up 8 bases and J gave up 1 base, with 11 bases separating them. The CDR3 is made up of 13 amino acids. Germline values: CDR1 SNHLY, CDR2 FYNNEI. This chain's CDR3 is CASQGAPQETQYF. The CDR3 DNA reads as TGTGCCAGCCAAGGGGCCCCCCAAGAGACCCAGTACTTC.

This clonotype has ten or more counts. CDR3 sequence (DNA): TGTGCCAGCAGTTCTGGACAGGGGGCGAGAGAGCAGTACTTC. This translates into CASSSGQGAREQYF. The rearrangement joins TRBV12-3 or TRBV12-4 to TRBJ2-7; the match to TRBD1 covers 11 bases. The V gene end was trimmed by 4 bases and the J gene end by 7 bases; junction bases not matched to a gene: 6. CDR3 length: 14 amino acids.

This chain uses TRBV20-1 with TRBJ2-7; 9 bases agree with TRBD2. The length of the CDR3 is 13 residues. The ends lost 8 bases at V and 0 bases at J; junction bases unmatched: 5. Germline assignment: CDR1 DFQATT and CDR2 SNEGSKA (reference sequence). CDR3 in amino acids: CSMEREASYEQYF. DNA for the CDR3: TGCAGTATGGAGCGGGAGGCCTCCTACGAGCAGTACTTC.

The chain links TRBV11-2 to TRBJ1-2; possibly TRBD1 for D (6 bases). The CDR3 extends over 15 amino acids. V gave up 2 bases and J gave up 6 bases, with 16 bases separating them. The germline V gene encodes CDR1 SGHAT and CDR2 FQNNGV. DNA for the CDR3: TGTGCCAGCAGCTTACCCTTCACAGGGAAGAATGGCTACACCTTC. Translated, it gives CASSLPFTGKNGYTF.

This clonotype appeared a few times. This rearrangement joins TRBV12-3 or TRBV12-4 to TRBJ1-5; no reliable D call. V was clipped by 7 bases and J by 9 bases, with 22 bases between them. The CDR3 is 15 residues long. The CDR3 DNA sequence: TGTGCCAGCAAAGCAATGGGAGGAACCGACGGGCCCCAGCATTTT. Protein product: CASKAMGGTDGPQHF.

The CDR3 loop is CASSARDPANYGYTF. The DNA for the CDR3 is TGTGCCAGCAGCGCCCGGGACCCCGCTAACTATGGCTACACCTTC. The rearrangement links TRBV9 to TRBJ1-2, with D possibly TRBD1 on 5 matching bases. Between the trimmed V and J ends, which lost 3 bases and 0 bases, there was a span of 12 bases. The CDR3 extends over 15 amino acids. Germline assignment: CDR1 SGDLS and CDR2 YYNGEE.

This clonotype was detected many times. The chain carries TRBV9 and TRBJ2-1, with 12 bases identical to TRBD2. With 4 bases clipped from V and 8 bases from J, the junction kept 7 bases outside the gene matches. Germline CDR1 reads SGDLS; CDR2 reads YYNGEE. There are 15 residues in the CDR3. The CDR3 bases are TGTGCCAGCAGCCAGCCTAGCGGGGGGGTCGATGAGCAGTTCTTC. Amino acid sequence: CASSQPSGGVDEQFF.

This clonotype was counted ten times or more. The gene calls are TRBV4-2 and TRBJ1-6; D is possibly TRBD1 (6 bases). V lost 4 bases, J lost 0 bases, and 16 bases lay in between. Germline V gene lookup returns CDR1 LGHNA and CDR2 YNFKEQ. The CDR3 runs to 18 residues. In DNA form, the CDR3 reads TGTGCCAGCAGCCTTGGCCCGGGACAAAGCTCCTATAATTCACCCCTCCACTTT. Its translation: CASSLGPGQSSYNSPLHF.

This clonotype was found once. As the CDR3 is not closed by the conserved phenylalanine or tryptophan, this likely results from a read error. This rearrangement joins TRBV20-1 to TRBJ1-6; D not resolved. Trimming took 7 bases from V and 1 from J, leaving 8 bases between them. CDR3 size: 13 residues. CDR1 and CDR2 (germline): DFQATT, SNEGSKA (reference sequence). The CDR3 loop reads CSVSSSYNSPLHV. In DNA, the CDR3 is TGCAGTGTCAGTTCGTCCTATAATTCACCCCTCCACGTT.

The chain uses TRBV7-2 and TRBJ1-1, with D possibly matching TRBD1 (6 bases). The germline V gene has CDR1 SGHTA and CDR2 FQGNSA. Between the trimmed V and J ends, which lost 5 bases and 11 bases, there was a span of 21 bases. The CDR3 consists of 14 residues. The DNA of the CDR3 is TGTGCCAGCAGCCAGCGAGGGGGGTACCGAGTGGCTTTCTTT. Protein product: CASSQRGGYRVAFF.

This clonotype was seen a handful of times. The chain uses TRBV4-1 and TRBJ1-3; D gene unclear. Germline assignment: CDR1 MGHRA and CDR2 YSYEKL. Trimming stripped 0 bases from V and 4 bases from J, with 10 bases between. The CDR3 sequence is 15 residues long. CDR3 protein: CASSQDTAPGNTIYF. CDR3 nucleotides: TGCGCCAGCAGCCAAGATACCGCGCCCGGAAACACCATATATTTT.

This clonotype showed up many times. Possible read error: a much larger clone is one base away. This chain uses TRBV29-1 with TRBJ1-5, with a weak D call TRBD1 (6 bases). CDR3 size: 13 residues. The germline V gene encodes CDR1 SQVTM and CDR2 ANQGSEA. CDR3 region: CGVGGQQNQPQHF. CDR3 nucleotide sequence: TGCGGCGTTGGGGGACAACAAAATCAGCCCCAGCATTTT. Filled out from reference TRBV29-1 and TRBJ1-5, the complete variable domain reads SAVISQKPSRDICQRGTSLTIQCQVDSQVTMMFWYRQQPGQSLTLIATANQGSEATYESGFVIDKFPISRPNLTFSTLTVSNMSPEDSSIYLCGVGGQQNQPQHFGDGTRLSIL.